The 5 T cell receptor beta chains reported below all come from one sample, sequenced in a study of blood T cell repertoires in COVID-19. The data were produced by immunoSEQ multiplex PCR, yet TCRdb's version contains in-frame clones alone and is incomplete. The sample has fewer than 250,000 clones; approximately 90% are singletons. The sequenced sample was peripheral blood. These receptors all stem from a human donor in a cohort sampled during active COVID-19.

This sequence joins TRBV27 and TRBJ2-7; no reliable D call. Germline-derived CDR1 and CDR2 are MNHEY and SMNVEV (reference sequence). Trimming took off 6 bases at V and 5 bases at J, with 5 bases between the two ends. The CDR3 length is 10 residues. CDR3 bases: TGTGCCAGCAGGACACACGAGCAGTACTTC. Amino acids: CASRTHEQYF.

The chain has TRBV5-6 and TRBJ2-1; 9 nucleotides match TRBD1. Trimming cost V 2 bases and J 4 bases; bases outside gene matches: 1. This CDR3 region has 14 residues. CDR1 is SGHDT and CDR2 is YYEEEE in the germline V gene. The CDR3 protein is CASSLGTGYNEQFF. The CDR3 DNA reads TGTGCCAGCAGCTTAGGGACAGGGTACAATGAGCAGTTCTTC.

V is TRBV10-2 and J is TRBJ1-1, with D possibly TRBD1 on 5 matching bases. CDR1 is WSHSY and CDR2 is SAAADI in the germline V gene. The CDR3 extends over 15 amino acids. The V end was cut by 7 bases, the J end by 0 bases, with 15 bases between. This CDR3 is CASIPPGGLNTEAFF. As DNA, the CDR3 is TGCGCCAGCATTCCACCGGGGGGGTTGAACACTGAAGCTTTCTTT.

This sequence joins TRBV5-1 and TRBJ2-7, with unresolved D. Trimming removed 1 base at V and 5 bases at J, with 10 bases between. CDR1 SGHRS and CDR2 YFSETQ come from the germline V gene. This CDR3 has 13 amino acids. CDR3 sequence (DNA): TGCGCCAGCAGCTTGCAGTTCACCGACGAGCAGTACTTC. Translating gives CASSLQFTDEQYF.

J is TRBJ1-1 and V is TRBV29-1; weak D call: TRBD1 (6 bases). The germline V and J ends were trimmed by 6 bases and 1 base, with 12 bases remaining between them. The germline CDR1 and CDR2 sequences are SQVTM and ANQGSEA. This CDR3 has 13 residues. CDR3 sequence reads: CSVGDRTNTEAFF. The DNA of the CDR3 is TGCAGCGTCGGAGACAGGACGAACACTGAAGCTTTCTTT.